Below are 22 T cell receptor beta chains sequenced from a single sample in a study of identifying expanded T cells in peripheral blood. Some clones are missing from TCRdb's copy, which holds only in-frame ones; the method was immunoSEQ multiplex PCR. Altogether around 68,000 clones are present, around 87% being singletons, with the ten largest covering roughly 4.8%. Sequenced: blood. These receptors were collected from a person between 18 and 70 years old in good health.

This chain joins TRBV13 and TRBJ1-3; D not certain. This CDR3 is 14 amino acids long. V dropped 5 bases and J dropped 0 bases, with 8 bases sitting between them. Looked up from germline, CDR1 is PRHDT and CDR2 is FYEKMQ (reference sequence). The CDR3 sequence is CASSQGFSGNTIYF. The DNA of the CDR3 is TGTGCCAGCAGCCAAGGCTTCTCTGGAAACACCATATATTTT.

This clone appeared a single time. This chain uses TRBV6-4 with TRBJ1-2; 8 positions agree with TRBD1. CDR3 length: 14 residues. Germline lookup yields CDR1 MRHNA and CDR2 SNTAGT. The V segment lost 2 bases and the J segment 4 bases; nucleotides outside the gene matches: 3. The CDR3 DNA follows: TGTGCCAGCAGTGACGGGACAGGAGCCTATGGCTACACCTTC. It encodes CASSDGTGAYGYTF.

The rearrangement uses TRBV18 and TRBJ1-2; D perhaps matches TRBD1 (5 bases). CDR1 is KGHSH and CDR2 is LQKENI in the germline V gene. The length of the CDR3 is 13 residues. Trimming left V 6 bases short and J 1 base short, with 9 bases between. The CDR3 bases are TGTGCCAGCTCTCCCGACAGTAACTATGGCTACACCTTC. This translates into CASSPDSNYGYTF. Full variable domain (rest looked up from reference TRBV18 and TRBJ1-2): NAGVMQNPRHLVRRRGQEARLRCSPMKGHSHVYWYRQLPEEGLKFMVYLQKENIIDESGMPKERFSAEFPKEGPSILRIQQVVRGDSAAYFCASSPDSNYGYTFGSGTRLTVV.

This clone was counted a single time. CDR3 protein: CASSLAGTASGANVLTF. In nucleotides, the CDR3 is TGTGCCAGCAGCTTAGCCGGGACAGCCTCTGGGGCCAACGTCCTGACTTTC. V usage is TRBV7-3 and J usage is TRBJ2-6; TRBD1 agrees at 7 bases. Per the germline V gene, CDR1 is SGHTA and CDR2 is FQGTGA. V was pared by 2 bases and J by 0 bases, with 4 bases of the junction left unmatched. The CDR3 is made up of 17 amino acids.

The chain is built from TRBV11-1 and TRBJ2-7, with D maybe TRBD2 (6 bases). V lost 5 bases to trimming and J lost 4 bases, with 24 bases between them. The V gene's germline CDR1 is SGHAT and CDR2 FQDESV (reference sequence). This CDR3 has 17 amino acids. This chain's CDR3 is CASSPAVERTIVYEQYF. The CDR3 region has the DNA TGTGCCAGCAGCCCAGCCGTCGAGCGGACTATTGTGTACGAGCAGTACTTC.

The chain carries TRBV5-4 and TRBJ1-1; D gene unclear. CDR1 SGHNT and CDR2 YYREEE come from the germline V gene (reference sequence). The CDR3 length is 15 residues. V lost 1 base and J lost 0, with 10 bases in between. The CDR3 DNA is TGTGCCAGCAGCTTGCTTGATAGGTTGAACACTGAAGCTTTCTTT. It codes for CASSLLDRLNTEAFF.

This clone has a single count. The V gene is TRBV5-4, the J gene TRBJ2-5; 9 bases match TRBD1. The germline V gene has CDR1 SGHNT and CDR2 YYREEE (reference sequence). The CDR3 extends over 14 amino acids. V was pared by 5 bases and J by 5 bases, with 7 bases of the junction left unmatched. The CDR3 sequence: CASRPGTGRETQYF. CDR3 DNA: TGTGCCAGCAGACCCGGGACAGGGAGGGAGACCCAGTACTTC.

The V gene is TRBV4-1, the J gene TRBJ2-1; D is unresolved. The V and J ends lost 0 bases and 6 bases respectively, with 6 bases between them. The CDR3 runs 13 residues. Germline-derived CDR1 and CDR2 are MGHRA and YSYEKL. The CDR3 coding sequence is TGCGCCAGCAGCCAAGATCCCAGCAATGAGCAGTTCTTC. This translates into CASSQDPSNEQFF.

V is TRBV6-5 and J is TRBJ2-7, with 9 bases fitting TRBD1. The CDR3 totals 15 residues. Germline CDR1 is MNHEY and CDR2 is SVGAGI. V trimming: 0 bases; J trimming: 3 bases; junction bases outside the gene matches: 3. The DNA for the CDR3 is TGTGCCAGCAGTTACTCGGAGACAGGGGGCTACGAGCAGTACTTC. Translating gives CASSYSETGGYEQYF.

V and J are TRBV10-1 and TRBJ2-5, with D hard to call. The germline V gene encodes CDR1 WNHNN and CDR2 SYGVQD (reference sequence). Trimming removed 4 bases from V and 5 bases from J, with 8 bases in between. CDR3 length: 12 residues. The CDR3 sequence: CASSVVRETQYF. The CDR3 bases are TGCGCCAGCAGTGTTGTGCGGGAGACCCAGTACTTC.

V usage is TRBV19 and J usage is TRBJ1-2; D not certain. Germline V gives CDR1 LNHDA, CDR2 SQIVND (reference sequence). V gave up 4 bases and J gave up 8 bases, with 20 bases separating them. This CDR3 spans 15 amino acids. CDR3 sequence reads: CASSNREPGTGGYTF. The CDR3 nucleotides read TGTGCCAGTAGTAATCGCGAGCCTGGTACGGGAGGCTACACCTTC.

This chain links TRBV18 with TRBJ2-3; 9 nucleotides align to TRBD1. CDR3 length equals 14 residues. The germline CDR1 and CDR2 sequences are KGHSH and LQKENI. Trimming at V came to 6 bases and at J to 6 bases, leaving 7 bases not matched to a gene. In DNA form, the CDR3 reads TGTGCCAGCTCCCCCACCGGACAGGGGGATACGCAGTATTTT. Protein product: CASSPTGQGDTQYF.

The gene calls are TRBV18 and TRBJ2-3; no firm D call. This CDR3 contains 16 residues. Trimming stripped 0 bases from V and 2 bases from J, with 12 bases between. CDR1 is KGHSH and CDR2 is LQKENI in the germline V gene. The CDR3 protein is CASSPPATLYTDTQYF. The DNA for the CDR3 is TGTGCCAGCTCACCACCGGCGACCCTTTACACAGATACGCAGTATTTT.

The chain combines TRBV27 with TRBJ2-2; D remains unclear. The CDR3 extends over 13 amino acids. Germline CDR1 and CDR2: MNHEY and SMNVEV (reference sequence). Trimming stripped 5 bases from V and 7 bases from J, with 11 bases between. The CDR3 DNA follows: TGTGCCAGCAGTGGCCCGAGGTTCGGGGAGCTGTTTTTT. Protein: CASSGPRFGELFF.

The chain links TRBV6-1 to TRBJ1-4, with D tentatively TRBD1 (5 bases). The V and J ends lost 9 bases and 7 bases respectively, with 15 bases between them. From germline, CDR1 is MNHNS and CDR2 SASEGT. The CDR3 totals 13 residues. The CDR3 nucleotides are TGTGCCAGTATAGGACAATCGGGTGAAAAACTGTTTTTT. Its translation: CASIGQSGEKLFF.

The rearrangement links TRBV19 to TRBJ1-5; D gene uncertain. CDR1 is LNHDA and CDR2 is SQIVND in the germline V gene (reference sequence). CDR3 size: 14 residues. V shed 5 bases and J shed 0 bases, with 8 bases lying between them. This chain's CDR3 is CASSRTYSNQPQHF. CDR3 DNA sequence: TGTGCCAGTAGTCGTACGTATAGCAATCAGCCCCAGCATTTT.

There are a few counts of this clone. The chain recombines TRBV7-3 with TRBJ2-3; unclear D gene. The CDR3 totals 14 residues. Trimming pared 1 base from V and 2 bases from J, leaving 7 bases between. Germline V CDR1 and CDR2: SGHTA, FQGTGA. The CDR3 nucleotides read TGTGCCAGCAGCTTAAGTCGCGACACAGATACGCAGTATTTT. It specifies CASSLSRDTDTQYF.

J is TRBJ1-1 and V is TRBV28; D is ambiguous. The ends were cut back, 9 bases at V and 11 bases at J, with 16 bases in the middle. Germline V gene lookup returns CDR1 MDHEN and CDR2 SYDVKM. This CDR3 is 11 amino acids long. CDR3 residues: CASYRQNYAFF. The CDR3, as DNA: TGTGCCAGTTACCGACAAAATTATGCTTTCTTT.

This chain connects TRBV28 to TRBJ2-1; TRBD1 might be the D (6 bases). With 5 bases removed from V and 8 bases from J, the gap between germline ends came to 25 bases. The germline V gene encodes CDR1 MDHEN and CDR2 SYDVKM. This CDR3 is 17 amino acids long. CDR3 bases: TGTGCCAGCAGTCCTTGGACAGAGATAGGCTTACAATATGAGCAGTTCTTC. This encodes CASSPWTEIGLQYEQFF. Looking up the rest from reference TRBV28 and TRBJ2-1 gives the full variable domain: DVKVTQSSRYLVKRTGEKVFLECVQDMDHENMFWYRQDPGLGLRLIYFSYDVKMKEKGDIPEGYSVSREKKERFSLILESASTNQTSMYLCASSPWTEIGLQYEQFFGPGTRLTVL.

The genes are TRBV7-9 and TRBJ1-2; TRBD1 is a possible D gene (6 bases). The CDR3 spans 16 residues. Germline V lookup: CDR1 SEHNR, CDR2 FQNEAQ (reference sequence). The germline V and J ends were trimmed by 6 bases and 4 bases, with 21 bases remaining between them. CDR3 nucleotide sequence: TGTGCCAGCAGACCTCCTCACAGGGTAGGGGGCTATGGCTACACCTTC. The encoded protein is CASRPPHRVGGYGYTF.

The V and J genes are TRBV12-5 and TRBJ2-5; TRBD2 matches at 8 bases. Germline V CDR1 and CDR2: LGHNT, FRNRAP. The V gene end was trimmed by 2 bases and the J gene end by 4 bases; junction bases not matched to a gene: 0. The CDR3 length is 13 residues. CDR3 coding DNA: TGTGCTAGTGGTTTGCGGGGGGGAGAGACCCAGTACTTC. Translating gives CASGLRGGETQYF.

This clone was picked up a small number of times. The chain is built from TRBV6-1 and TRBJ1-5; D not resolved. Between the trimmed V and J ends, which lost 6 bases and 9 bases, there was a span of 15 bases. In germline, CDR1 is MNHNS, CDR2 SASEGT. The CDR3 contains 13 residues. CDR3 bases: TGTGCCAGCAGATCGACGGATCCTTGGCCCCAGCATTTT. It encodes CASRSTDPWPQHF.